These 8 T cell receptor beta chains were sequenced from one sample in a study of cytomegalovirus exposure and HLA in healthy donors (TCRdb year 2017). The method was the immunoSEQ multiplex PCR assay. The multiplex PCR relied on a mix of 60 forward primers for TCR Vbeta segments and 13 reverse primers for TCR Jbeta segments. The table comes from immuneACCESS by way of TCRdb, which keeps in-frame sequences with V and J called. Part of the clones is missing from these tables; in studies checked, under half for an unresolved V gene and the rest for unknown reasons. This sample has around 110,000 clones in its table, and approximately 71% of those were observed once. The ten largest clones add up to over 2% of the sample. Material: PBMCs. The receptors come from a middle-aged man in good health and CMV-seronegative.

The rearrangement uses TRBV7-9 and TRBJ1-2; D gene unclear. This CDR3 comprises 12 residues. V was clipped by 2 bases and J by 7 bases, with 8 bases between them. Germline V gene data show CDR1 as SEHNR and CDR2 as FQNEAQ (reference sequence). CDR3 region: CASSLTSGGYTF. CDR3 bases: TGTGCCAGCAGCTTAACTTCGGGTGGCTACACCTTC.

The V and J genes are TRBV2 and TRBJ2-2; D call uncertain. Deletions cut 5 bases from V and 8 bases from J, with 15 bases between. Per germline, CDR1 SNHLY and CDR2 FYNNEI. The CDR3 contains 14 residues. DNA for the CDR3: TGTGCCAGCAGTCAAACTTCCACCTCTGGGGAGCTGTTTTTT. This encodes CASSQTSTSGELFF.

The CDR3, as DNA: TGTGCCAGCACCACCGGGACTAGTGCATTATATACGCAGTATTTT. Amino acids: CASTTGTSALYTQYF. J is TRBJ2-3 and V is TRBV7-2; 8 nucleotides align to TRBD2. Per germline, CDR1 SGHTA and CDR2 FQGNSA. The CDR3 runs to 15 residues. Trimming cost V 7 bases and J 7 bases; bases outside gene matches: 13.

The rearrangement uses TRBV19 and TRBJ2-2, with D perhaps TRBD1 (5 bases). Per germline, CDR1 LNHDA and CDR2 SQIVND (reference sequence). Trimming cost V 3 bases and J 7 bases, with 15 bases left between them. There are 15 residues in the CDR3. CDR3 amino acids: CASSMFRAPGGELFF. DNA of the CDR3: TGTGCCAGTAGTATGTTCAGGGCCCCAGGCGGGGAGCTGTTTTTT.

This chain uses TRBV7-9 with TRBJ2-7; D ambiguous. Germline loops: CDR1 SEHNR, CDR2 FQNEAQ (reference sequence). The CDR3 is 14 residues long. Trimming removed 1 base at V and 2 bases at J, with 9 bases between. CDR3 in amino acids: CASSLGFSPYEQYF. The CDR3 nucleotides are TGTGCCAGCAGCTTAGGTTTCAGTCCCTACGAGCAGTACTTC.

The DNA for the CDR3 is TGTGCCAGCAGCTTAGAGGCTTCCGGGGGGCGGTTCTTC. Translating it yields CASSLEASGGRFF. The chain employs TRBV7-6 and TRBJ2-1; D might be TRBD2 (7 bases). Germline values: CDR1 SGHVS, CDR2 FNYEAQ. Trimming stripped 1 base from V and 15 bases from J, with 16 bases between. The length of the CDR3 is 13 residues.

The V and J genes are TRBV7-8 and TRBJ2-7; 8 bases line up with TRBD1. The CDR3 has 19 residues. CDR1 and CDR2 (germline): SGHVS, FQNEAQ. Losses at the gene ends were 4 bases for V and 7 bases for J; bases not matched to a gene: 24. The chain's CDR3 is CASSSRQGSLGLGSSEQYF. The CDR3 DNA sequence: TGTGCCAGCAGCTCCCGACAGGGGTCCCTGGGGCTTGGTTCGAGTGAGCAGTACTTC.

This chain joins TRBV15 and TRBJ2-5; 10 bases align to TRBD2. Germline CDR1 reads LNHNV; CDR2 reads YYDKDF (reference sequence). The CDR3 contains 15 residues. V lost 6 bases, J lost 5 bases, and 9 bases stayed unmatched. CDR3 nucleotide sequence: TGTGCCACCAGTACGTTACTAGCGGGGCAGGAGACCCAGTACTTC. Its protein product is CATSTLLAGQETQYF.